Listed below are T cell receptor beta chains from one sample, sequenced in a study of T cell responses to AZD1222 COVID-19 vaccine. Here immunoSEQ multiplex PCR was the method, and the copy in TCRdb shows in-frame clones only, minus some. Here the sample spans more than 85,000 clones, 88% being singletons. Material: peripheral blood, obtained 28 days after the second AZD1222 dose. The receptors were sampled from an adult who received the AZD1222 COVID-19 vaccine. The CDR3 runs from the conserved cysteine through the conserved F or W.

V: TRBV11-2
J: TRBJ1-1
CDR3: CASSYERDTEAFF

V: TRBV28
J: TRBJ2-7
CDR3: CASSGGGTLYEQYF

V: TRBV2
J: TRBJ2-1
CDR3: CASSVDRNEQFF

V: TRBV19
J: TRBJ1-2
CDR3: CASSTADTNYGYTF

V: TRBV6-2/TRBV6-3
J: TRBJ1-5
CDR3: CASSYSLPSRQTNQPQHF

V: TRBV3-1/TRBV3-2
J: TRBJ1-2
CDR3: CASSRLEGGYTF

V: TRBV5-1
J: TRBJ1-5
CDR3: CASSPDGGFNQPQHF

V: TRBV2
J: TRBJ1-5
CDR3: CASSRQGEIQPQHF

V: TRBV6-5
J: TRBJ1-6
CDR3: CASSYSFENSPLHF

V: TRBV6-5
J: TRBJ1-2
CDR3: CASSKTVYYGYTF

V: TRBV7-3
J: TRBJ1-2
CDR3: CASSSGNYGYTF

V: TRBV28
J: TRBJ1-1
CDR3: CASSPGDYTEAFF

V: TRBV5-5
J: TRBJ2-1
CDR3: CASSQSGISYNEQFF